The 4 T cell receptor beta chains given below trace back to one sample, sequenced in a study of early stage breast cancer tumors. TCRdb's table, derived via immunoSEQ multiplex PCR, lists solely in-frame clones and lacks some. The sample lists 51,000 or so clones; approximately 83% were seen once. The source material was blood. These receptors all stem from a person aged 45-60 years with breast cancer.

The rearrangement uses TRBV7-9 and TRBJ2-1; 7 positions match TRBD2. Germline V gene data show CDR1 as SEHNR and CDR2 as FQNEAQ (reference sequence). This CDR3 has 13 residues. The V segment lost 6 bases and the J segment 7 bases; nucleotides outside the gene matches: 6. The CDR3 region has the DNA TGTGCCAGCAGGTCTCCGGGGGGAAATGAGCAGTTCTTC. Translated: CASRSPGGNEQFF.

V gene TRBV7-2 combines with J gene TRBJ2-7, with 11 bases matching TRBD1. CDR1 SGHTA and CDR2 FQGNSA come from the germline V gene. The CDR3 covers 15 residues. V trimming: 5 bases; J trimming: 5 bases; junction bases outside the gene matches: 8. CDR3 loop: CASSPPDRGLNEQYF. DNA for the CDR3: TGTGCCAGCAGCCCACCGGACAGGGGGCTCAACGAGCAGTACTTC.

The chain uses TRBV10-1 and TRBJ2-3, with TRBD2 identical over 7 bases. The CDR3 extends over 17 amino acids. CDR1 is WNHNN and CDR2 is SYGVQD in the germline V gene (reference sequence). V lost 0 bases, J lost 2 bases, and 8 bases stayed unmatched. As DNA, the CDR3 is TGCGCCAGCAGTGAGTCCGAGTTTGCGGGAGCCACAGATACGCAGTATTTT. Its translation: CASSESEFAGATDTQYF.

The chain couples TRBV9 to TRBJ2-7; TRBD2 matches 7 bases. With 4 bases clipped from V and 2 bases from J, the junction kept 6 bases outside the gene matches. There are 14 residues in the CDR3. Germline V gives CDR1 SGDLS, CDR2 YYNGEE. In nucleotides, the CDR3 is TGTGCCAGCAGCCCTCGGACTAGGACCTACGAGCAGTACTTC. Translated, it gives CASSPRTRTYEQYF.